This T cell receptor beta chain is drawn from a study of blood T cells in healthy people across ages. CDR1 SGHAT and CDR2 FQNNGV come from the germline V gene. CDR3 length: 15 amino acids. For the second PCR, which ran for about 6 to 11 cycles, a sample-barcoded 5' primer and a J-beta primer mix were used. TCRdb reanalysed the 5' RACE reads using MiXCR and keeps one entry per CDR3 protein. The sample lists about a million distinct CDR3 sequences, more than 30% seen once, with about 12% in the top ten. On this clonotype itself: Sequence at one end of the junction differs from germline and may be a read error.

V is TRBV11-2 and J is TRBJ2-1; the D call may be TRBD1 or TRBD2 (6 bases each). This clonotype was sampled from a man between 18 and 35 years old in good health. The specimen sequenced was blood. Here the CDR3 reads CASSPRVGGINGQFF. CDR3 in DNA: TGTGCCAGCAGCCCCCGCGTGGGGGGCATCAATGGGCAGTTCTTC.